This TCR beta chain was identified during a study of tumor and adjacent non-tumor tissue in lung cancer. Study overall: The patients, 10 or so men and about 5 women, were roughly 30 to 80 with stage I to III disease.

The template was RNA from unsorted bulk tissue. Between August and November 2014, newly diagnosed, chemotherapy-naive lung cancer patients underwent thoracic surgery in China. V was cut by 8 bases and J by 3 bases, with 23 bases left in between. This CDR3 is 15 amino acids long. Germline V gives CDR1 SQVTM, CDR2 ANQGSEA. The library came from three nested PCR rounds adapted from ARM-PCR protocols. TCRdb reanalysed the multiplex PCR reads using MiXCR and keeps one entry per CDR3 protein. The table records about 110,000 distinct CDR3 sequences, more than 70% of them present only once. On this clonotype: A read error is likely, as this CDR3 ends without the conserved phenylalanine or tryptophan.

This rearrangement joins TRBV29-1 to TRBJ2-7; the D gene could be TRBD1 or TRBD2 (6 bases each). Sequencing was done on a sample of lung tumor tissue. The receptor's source is a woman in her fifties or sixties with non-small cell lung cancer. The DNA of the CDR3 is TGCAGCATTGGGGGGACACCCAGCTCAGTCTACGAGCAGTACATC. Encoded protein: CSIGGTPSSVYEQYI.